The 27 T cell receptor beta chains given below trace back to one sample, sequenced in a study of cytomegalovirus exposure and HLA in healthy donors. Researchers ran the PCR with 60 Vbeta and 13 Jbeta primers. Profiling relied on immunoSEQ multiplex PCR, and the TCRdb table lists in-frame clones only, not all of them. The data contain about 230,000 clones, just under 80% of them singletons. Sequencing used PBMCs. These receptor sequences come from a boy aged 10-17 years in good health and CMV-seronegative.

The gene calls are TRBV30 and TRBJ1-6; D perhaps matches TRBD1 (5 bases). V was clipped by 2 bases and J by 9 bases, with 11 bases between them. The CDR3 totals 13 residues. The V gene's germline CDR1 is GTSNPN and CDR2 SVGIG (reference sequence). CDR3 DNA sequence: TGTGCCTGGAGTTTGCAGGGCGGTTCACCCCTCCACTTT. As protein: CAWSLQGGSPLHF.

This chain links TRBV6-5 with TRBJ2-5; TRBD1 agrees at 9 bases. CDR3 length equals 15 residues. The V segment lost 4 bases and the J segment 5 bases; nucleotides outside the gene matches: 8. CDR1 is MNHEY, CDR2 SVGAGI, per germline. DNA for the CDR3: TGTGCCAGCAGTTTGGGGGGACAGGGATGGGAGACCCAGTACTTC. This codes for CASSLGGQGWETQYF.

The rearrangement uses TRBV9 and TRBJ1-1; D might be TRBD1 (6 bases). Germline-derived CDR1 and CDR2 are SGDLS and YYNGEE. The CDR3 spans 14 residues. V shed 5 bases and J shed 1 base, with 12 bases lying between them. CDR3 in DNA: TGTGCCAGCAGTCGTGGACAGCCGAACACTGAAGCTTTCTTT. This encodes CASSRGQPNTEAFF. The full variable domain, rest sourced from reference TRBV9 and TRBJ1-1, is DSGVTQTPKHLITATGQRVTLRCSPRSGDLSVYWYQQSLDQGLQFLIQYYNGEERAKGNILERFSAQQFPDLHSELNLSSLELGDSALYFCASSRGQPNTEAFFGQGTRLTVV.

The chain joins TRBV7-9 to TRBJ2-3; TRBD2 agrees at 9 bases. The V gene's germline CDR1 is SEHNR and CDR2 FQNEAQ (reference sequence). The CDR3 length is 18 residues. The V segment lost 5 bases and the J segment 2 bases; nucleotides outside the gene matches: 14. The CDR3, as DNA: TGTGCCAGCAGCCCCGAATCCCCAGCGGGAGGTTTCACAGATACGCAGTATTTT. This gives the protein CASSPESPAGGFTDTQYF.

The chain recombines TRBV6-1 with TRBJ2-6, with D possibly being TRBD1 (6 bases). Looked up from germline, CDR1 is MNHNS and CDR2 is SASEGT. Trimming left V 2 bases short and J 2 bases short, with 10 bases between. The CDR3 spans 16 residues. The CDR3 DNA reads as TGTGCCAGCAGTGAAAACAGGGCCACTGGGGCCAACGTCCTGACTTTC. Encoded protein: CASSENRATGANVLTF.

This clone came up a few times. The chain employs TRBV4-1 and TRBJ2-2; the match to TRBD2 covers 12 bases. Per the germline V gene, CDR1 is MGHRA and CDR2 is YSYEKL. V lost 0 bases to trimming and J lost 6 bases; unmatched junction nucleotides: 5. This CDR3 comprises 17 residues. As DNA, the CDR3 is TGCGCCAGCAGCCAAGATGGGCTAGCGGGGGGGCCCGGGGAGCTGTTTTTT. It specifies CASSQDGLAGGPGELFF.

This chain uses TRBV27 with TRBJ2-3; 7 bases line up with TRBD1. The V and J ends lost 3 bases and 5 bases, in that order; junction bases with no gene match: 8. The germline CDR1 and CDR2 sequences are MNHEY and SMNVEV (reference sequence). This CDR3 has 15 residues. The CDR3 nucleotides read TGTGCCAGCAGTTTTGGTCAGGGGGTGGTAGATACGCAGTATTTT. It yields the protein CASSFGQGVVDTQYF.

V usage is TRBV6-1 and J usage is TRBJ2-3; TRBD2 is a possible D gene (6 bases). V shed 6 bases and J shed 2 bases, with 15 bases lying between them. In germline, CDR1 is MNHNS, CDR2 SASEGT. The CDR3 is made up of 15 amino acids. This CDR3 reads CASSPTSSPTDTQYF. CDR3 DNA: TGTGCCAGCAGCCCTACTAGCAGCCCCACAGATACGCAGTATTTT.

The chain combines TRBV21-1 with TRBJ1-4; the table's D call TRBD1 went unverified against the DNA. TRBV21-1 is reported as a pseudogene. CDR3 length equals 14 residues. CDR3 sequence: CASSMGPKREKLFF. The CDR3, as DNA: TGTGCCAGCAGCATGGGGCCTAAACGGGAAAAACTGTTTTTT.

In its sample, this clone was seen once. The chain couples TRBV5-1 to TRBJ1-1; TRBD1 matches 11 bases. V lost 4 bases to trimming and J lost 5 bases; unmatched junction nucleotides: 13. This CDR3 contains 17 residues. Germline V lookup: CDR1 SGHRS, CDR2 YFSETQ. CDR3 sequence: CASSVGQGAVRGTEAFF. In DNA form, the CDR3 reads TGCGCCAGCAGCGTCGGACAGGGGGCGGTAAGAGGTACTGAAGCTTTCTTT.

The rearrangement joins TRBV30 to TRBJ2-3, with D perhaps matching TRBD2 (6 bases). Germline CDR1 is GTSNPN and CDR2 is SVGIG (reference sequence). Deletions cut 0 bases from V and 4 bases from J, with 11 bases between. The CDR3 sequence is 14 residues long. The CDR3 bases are TGTGCCTGGAGTGTTGGGCGGGAATCAGATACGCAGTATTTT. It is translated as CAWSVGRESDTQYF.

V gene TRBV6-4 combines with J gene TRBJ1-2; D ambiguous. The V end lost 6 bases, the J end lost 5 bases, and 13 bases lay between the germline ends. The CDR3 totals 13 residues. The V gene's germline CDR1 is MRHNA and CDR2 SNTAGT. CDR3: CASRFGYGYGYTF. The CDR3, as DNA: TGTGCCAGCAGGTTCGGGTACGGATATGGCTACACCTTC.

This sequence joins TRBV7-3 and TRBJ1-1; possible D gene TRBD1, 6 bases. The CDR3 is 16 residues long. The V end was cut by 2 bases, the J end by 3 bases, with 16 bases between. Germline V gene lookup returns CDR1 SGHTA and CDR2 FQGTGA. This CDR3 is CASSLSPGVSYTEAFF. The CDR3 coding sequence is TGTGCCAGCAGCTTATCGCCAGGGGTTTCGTACACTGAAGCTTTCTTT.

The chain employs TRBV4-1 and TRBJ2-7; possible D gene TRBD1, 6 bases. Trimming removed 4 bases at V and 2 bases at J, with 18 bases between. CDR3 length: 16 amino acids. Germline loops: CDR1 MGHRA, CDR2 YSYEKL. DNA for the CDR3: TGCGCCAGCAGCCCAAGGGCCCGGTACAGGGCCTACGAGCAGTACTTC. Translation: CASSPRARYRAYEQYF.

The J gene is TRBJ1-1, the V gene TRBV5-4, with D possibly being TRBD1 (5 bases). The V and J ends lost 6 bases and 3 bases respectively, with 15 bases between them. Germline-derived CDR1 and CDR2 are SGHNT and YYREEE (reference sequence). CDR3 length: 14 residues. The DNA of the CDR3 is TGTGCCAGCATCATTGGGGGAGGGGACACTGAAGCTTTCTTT. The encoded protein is CASIIGGGDTEAFF.

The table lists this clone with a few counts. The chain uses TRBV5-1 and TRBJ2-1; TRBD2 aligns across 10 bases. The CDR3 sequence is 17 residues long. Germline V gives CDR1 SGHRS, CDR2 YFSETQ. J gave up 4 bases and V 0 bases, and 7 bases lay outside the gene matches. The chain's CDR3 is CASSLGLAGDHYNEQFF. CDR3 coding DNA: TGCGCCAGCAGCTTGGGTCTAGCGGGGGACCATTACAATGAGCAGTTCTTC.

DNA for the CDR3: TGTGCCAGCATCGCTGAGGGACAGGGGGTCGATGAGCAGTTCTTC. Translation: CASIAEGQGVDEQFF. V gene TRBV5-4 combines with J gene TRBJ2-1; 11 bases line up with TRBD1. Germline loops: CDR1 SGHNT, CDR2 YYREEE (reference sequence). The V segment lost 6 bases and the J segment 8 bases; nucleotides outside the gene matches: 10. This CDR3 has 15 residues.

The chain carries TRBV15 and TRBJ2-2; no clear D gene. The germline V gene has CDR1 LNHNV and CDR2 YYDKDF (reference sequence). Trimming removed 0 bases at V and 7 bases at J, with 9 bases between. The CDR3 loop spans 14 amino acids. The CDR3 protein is CATSREGTGGELFF. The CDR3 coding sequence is TGTGCCACCAGCAGAGAGGGTACGGGCGGGGAGCTGTTTTTT.

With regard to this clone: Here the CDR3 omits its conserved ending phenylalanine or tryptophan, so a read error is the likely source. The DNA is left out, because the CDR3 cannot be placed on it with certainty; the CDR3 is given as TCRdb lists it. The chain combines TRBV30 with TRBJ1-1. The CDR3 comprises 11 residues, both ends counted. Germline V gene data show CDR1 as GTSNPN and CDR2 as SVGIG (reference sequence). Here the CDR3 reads CAWSVVGGAQI.

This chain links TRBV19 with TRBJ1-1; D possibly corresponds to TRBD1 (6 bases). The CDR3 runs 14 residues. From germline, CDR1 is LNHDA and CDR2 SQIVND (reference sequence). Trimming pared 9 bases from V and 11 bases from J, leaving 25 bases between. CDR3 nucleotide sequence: TGTGCCAGCAAAACCTCTCACAGGGTTGGCGAGGCTTTCTTT. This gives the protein CASKTSHRVGEAFF.

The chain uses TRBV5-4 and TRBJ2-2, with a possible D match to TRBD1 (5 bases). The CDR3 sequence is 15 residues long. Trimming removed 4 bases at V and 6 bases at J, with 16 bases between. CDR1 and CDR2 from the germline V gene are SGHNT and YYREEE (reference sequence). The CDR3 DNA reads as TGTGCCAGCAGCCAGCTAATCCAGGGTTCCGGGGAGCTGTTTTTT. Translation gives CASSQLIQGSGELFF.

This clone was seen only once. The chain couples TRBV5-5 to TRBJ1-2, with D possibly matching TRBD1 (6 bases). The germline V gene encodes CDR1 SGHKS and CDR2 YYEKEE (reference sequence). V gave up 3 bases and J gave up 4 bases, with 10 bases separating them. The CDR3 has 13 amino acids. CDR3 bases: TGTGCCAGCAGCTCACAGGGTGGCTATGGCTACACCTTC. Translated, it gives CASSSQGGYGYTF. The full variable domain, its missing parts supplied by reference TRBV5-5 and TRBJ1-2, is DAGVTQSPTHLIKTRGQQVTLRCSPISGHKSVSWYQQVLGQGPQFIFQYYEKEERGRGNFPDRFSARQFPNYSSELNVNALLLGDSALYLCASSSQGGYGYTFGSGTRLTVV.

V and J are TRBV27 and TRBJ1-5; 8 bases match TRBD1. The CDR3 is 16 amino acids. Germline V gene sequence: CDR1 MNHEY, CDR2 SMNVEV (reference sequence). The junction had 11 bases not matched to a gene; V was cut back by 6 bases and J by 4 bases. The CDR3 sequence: CASSPPGQGGNQPQHF. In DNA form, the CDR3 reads TGTGCCAGCAGCCCCCCAGGACAGGGAGGTAATCAGCCCCAGCATTTT.

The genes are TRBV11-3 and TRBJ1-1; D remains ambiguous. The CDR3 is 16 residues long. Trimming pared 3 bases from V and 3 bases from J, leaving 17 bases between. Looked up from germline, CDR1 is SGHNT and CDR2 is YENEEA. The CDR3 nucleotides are TGTGCCAGCAGCTTCCGTACGGGAGGAGGTGACACTGAAGCTTTCTTT. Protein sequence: CASSFRTGGGDTEAFF.

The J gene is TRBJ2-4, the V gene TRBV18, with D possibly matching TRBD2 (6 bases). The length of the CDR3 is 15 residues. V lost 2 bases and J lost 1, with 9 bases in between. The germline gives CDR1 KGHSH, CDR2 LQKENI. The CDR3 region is CASSPAGGAKNIQYF. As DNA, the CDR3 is TGTGCCAGCTCACCAGCAGGAGGGGCCAAAAACATTCAGTACTTC.

For the CDR3, the DNA is TGTGCCAGCAGCGTGCGGGAGGGCCACATGGACGAGCAGTACTTC. Its translation is CASSVREGHMDEQYF. The chain joins TRBV9 to TRBJ2-7; 9 positions agree with TRBD2. Germline V gene sequence: CDR1 SGDLS, CDR2 YYNGEE. V shed 2 bases, J shed 5 bases, and the junction held 8 bases outside the gene matches. The CDR3 runs to 15 residues. Full variable domain (rest looked up from reference TRBV9 and TRBJ2-7): DSGVTQTPKHLITATGQRVTLRCSPRSGDLSVYWYQQSLDQGLQFLIQYYNGEERAKGNILERFSAQQFPDLHSELNLSSLELGDSALYFCASSVREGHMDEQYFGPGTRLTVT.

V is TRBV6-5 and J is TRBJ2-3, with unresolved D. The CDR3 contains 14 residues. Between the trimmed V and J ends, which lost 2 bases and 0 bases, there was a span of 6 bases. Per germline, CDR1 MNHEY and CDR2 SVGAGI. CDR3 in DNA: TGTGCCAGCAGTTACGCCACTAGCACAGATACGCAGTATTTT. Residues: CASSYATSTDTQYF.